The sequence of this T cell receptor beta chain was determined in a study of beta chain features in type 1 diabetes. What was sequenced were expressed TCRB transcripts, since all of the isolated RNA had been reverse transcribed. Sequencing used immunoSEQ multiplex PCR; TCRdb keeps in-frame clones, though not all of them. Among fewer than 400,000 clones listed, less than 9.5% were seen once. This clone was observed a few times. Sequencing used central memory CD4+ T cells from blood. This clonotype was obtained from a woman younger than 30 in good health.

In DNA, the CDR3 is TGTGCCTGCCGACTAGCGGGAGGCGTAAACACCGGGGAGCTGTTTTTT. This translates into CACRLAGGVNTGELFF. The rearrangement uses TRBV27 and TRBJ2-2; 13 bases map to TRBD2. The CDR3 has 16 amino acids. CDR1 and CDR2 (germline): MNHEY, SMNVEV (reference sequence). Trimming cost V 11 bases and J 2 bases; bases outside gene matches: 8.